These T cell receptor beta chains were read from a single sample in a study of T cell responses to AZD1222 COVID-19 vaccine. The repertoire was sequenced with immunoSEQ multiplex PCR; TCRdb's copy has only in-frame clones and lacks some. The top ten hold 22% of the sample, which has about 100,000 clones, around nine tenths seen once. This specimen consisted of peripheral blood, obtained on day 0 of AZD1222 vaccination. The receptors originated from an adult in good health. Each CDR3 is given with its conserved first and last residue. The order of the fields is J gene, V gene, D gene, clone size, CDR3 protein, CDR3 DNA. The D gene is left open where the match is weak. Clone size is shown for a subset of rows, as once, few, many or a class of expanded clone.

>TRBJ1-3|TRBV6-1|.|.
CASSEDQDRTLGNTIYF
TGTGCCAGCAGTGAAGACCAAGACAGGACCCTTGGAAACACCATATATTTT
>TRBJ1-5|TRBV11-2|.|.
CASSLDGRNQPQHF
TGTGCCAGCAGCTTAGATGGTAGAAATCAGCCCCAGCATTTT
>TRBJ2-1|TRBV21-1|.|.
CASSTTEGLAPLDEQFF
TGTGCCAGCAGCACAACTGAGGGACTAGCGCCTTTGGATGAGCAGTTCTTC
>TRBJ2-5|TRBV6-5|.|.
CASSYSLALGEETQYF
TGTGCCAGCAGTTACTCCCTTGCTTTGGGGGAGGAGACCCAGTACTTC
>TRBJ1-1|TRBV6-6|TRBD1|.
CASWGKGTGFLLGAFF
TGTGCCAGCTGGGGTAAAGGGACAGGGTTTTTACTCGGTGCTTTCTTT
>TRBJ1-1|TRBV18|.|.
CASSPRGKGTEAFF
TGTGCCAGCTCACCACGGGGGAAGGGCACTGAAGCTTTCTTT
>TRBJ1-1|TRBV7-2|TRBD1|.
CASSTGTGVTEAFF
TGTGCCAGCAGTACCGGGACAGGGGTAACTGAAGCTTTCTTT
>TRBJ2-3|TRBV18|.|.
CASSTEQAGQIKQYF
TGTGCCAGCTCAACGGAACAGGCGGGACAGATAAAGCAGTATTTT
>TRBJ2-3|TRBV13|TRBD2|.
CASSLRGGTRTDTQYF
TGTGCCAGCAGCTTACGCGGGGGGACACGCACAGATACGCAGTATTTT
>TRBJ1-1|TRBV7-3|.|.
CASSSKARGTEAFF
TGTGCCAGCAGCTCAAAGGCGCGGGGCACTGAAGCTTTCTTT
>TRBJ1-2|TRBV7-2|.|once
CASSSSPGHQDGYTF
TGTGCCAGCAGCTCGTCCCCGGGACATCAAGATGGCTACACCTTC
>TRBJ2-3|TRBV29-1|TRBD2|.
CSVSRLAGGSTDTQYF
TGCAGCGTCTCCCGACTAGCGGGGGGGAGCACAGATACGCAGTATTTT
>TRBJ1-3|TRBV7-9|.|.
CASSHQRRDGSGNTIYF
TGTGCCAGCAGCCACCAACGACGGGACGGCTCTGGAAACACCATATATTTT
>TRBJ1-5|TRBV19|TRBD1|.
CASSIGQGARQPQHF
TGTGCCAGTAGTATAGGCCAGGGGGCGAGGCAGCCCCAGCATTTT
>TRBJ1-1|TRBV10-3|.|.
CAISESPSWTTGRTEAFF
TGTGCCATCAGTGAGTCCCCCTCTTGGACTACAGGACGCACTGAAGCTTTCTTT
>TRBJ1-1|TRBV3-1/TRBV3-2|.|.
CASSRRGDTEAFF
TGTGCCAGCAGCCGGCGTGGGGACACTGAAGCTTTCTTT
>TRBJ2-7|TRBV6-5|TRBD1|.
CASRVPGQGVNEQYF
TGTGCCAGCAGAGTCCCGGGACAGGGGGTCAACGAGCAGTACTTC
>TRBJ2-1|TRBV6-5|.|.
CASRQGPDYNEQFF
TGTGCCAGCAGACAGGGTCCGGATTACAATGAGCAGTTCTTC
>TRBJ1-6|TRBV7-2|.|.
CASSLGQIYPLHF
TGTGCCAGCAGCTTAGGGCAGATCTATCCCCTCCACTTT
>TRBJ2-7|TRBV6-5|.|.
CASSYTETYEQYF
TGTGCCAGCAGTTACACGGAAACCTACGAGCAGTACTTC
>TRBJ2-7|TRBV27|.|.
CASSFYHSYEQYF
TGTGCCAGCAGTTTTTACCATTCCTACGAGCAGTACTTC
>TRBJ1-1|TRBV15|.|.
CATSRNREGPTEAFF
TGTGCCACCAGCAGGAACAGGGAAGGGCCCACTGAAGCTTTCTTT
>TRBJ1-1|TRBV12-3/TRBV12-4|.|few
CASSLGTGSAFF
TGTGCCAGCAGTTTGGGAACAGGATCAGCTTTCTTT
>TRBJ2-2|TRBV5-6|.|.
CASSAGSGELFF
TGTGCCAGCAGCGCGGGTTCCGGGGAGCTGTTTTTT
>TRBJ1-6|TRBV5-8|TRBD1|.
CASSFYRGTDNSPLHF
TGTGCCAGCAGCTTCTACAGGGGGACGGATAATTCACCCCTCCACTTT
>TRBJ2-7|TRBV6-2/TRBV6-3|.|.
CASSYSLVGRPLNEQYF
TGTGCCAGCAGTTACTCTCTCGTTGGGCGCCCTTTGAACGAGCAGTACTTC
>TRBJ2-5|TRBV11-2|.|.
CASSFSSLRMWETQYF
TGTGCCAGCAGCTTTAGTAGTTTACGAATGTGGGAGACCCAGTACTTC
>TRBJ1-4|TRBV12-3/TRBV12-4|.|once
CASSQTETEKLFF
TGTGCCAGCAGTCAGACAGAGACCGAAAAACTGTTTTTT
>TRBJ2-1|TRBV9|.|.
CASSGQPRDEQFF
TGTGCCAGCAGCGGCCAGCCTCGCGATGAGCAGTTCTTC
>TRBJ1-2|TRBV19|.|.
CASSAALGGDYGYTF
TGTGCCAGTAGTGCCGCTTTGGGGGGCGACTATGGCTACACCTTC
>TRBJ2-1|TRBV1|.|.
CTSSRGTSGPYNEQFF
TGCACCAGCAGCCGGGGGACTAGCGGGCCCTACAATGAGCAGTTCTTC
>TRBJ1-3|TRBV11-2|.|.
CASSAGVSGNTIYF
TGTGCCAGCAGCGCAGGGGTTTCTGGAAACACCATATATTTT
>TRBJ2-7|TRBV10-3|TRBD2|.
CAISDRGGRNYEQYF
TGTGCCATCAGTGATCGGGGGGGCAGGAACTACGAGCAGTACTTC
>TRBJ1-2|TRBV19|.|.
CASSIDATYGYTF
TGTGCCAGTAGTATAGATGCTACCTATGGCTACACCTTC
>TRBJ1-2|TRBV6-5|TRBD1|.
CASSFQGGGYTF
TGTGCCAGCAGTTTCCAGGGGGGTGGCTACACCTTC
>TRBJ2-7|TRBV9|.|once
CASSVEEGTYEQYF
TGTGCCAGCAGCGTAGAGGAGGGTACCTACGAGCAGTACTTC
>TRBJ1-2|TRBV7-2|.|.
CASSLFREAVGYGYTF
TGTGCCAGCAGCTTATTTCGGGAGGCCGTGGGCTATGGCTACACCTTC
>TRBJ1-5|TRBV5-6|.|.
CASSQPGPLNSNQPQHF
TGTGCCAGCAGCCAGCCGGGGCCTCTCAATAGCAATCAGCCCCAGCATTTT
>TRBJ2-7|TRBV7-6|.|.
CASSLTFEGAFYEQYF
TGTGCCAGCAGCTTAACCTTCGAAGGGGCCTTTTACGAGCAGTACTTC
>TRBJ1-2|TRBV12-3/TRBV12-4|.|.
CASSFSVQGETF
TGTGCCAGCAGTTTTTCCGTTCAGGGCGAAACCTTC
>TRBJ2-7|TRBV7-9|.|.
CASSLRAGRRSYEQYF
TGTGCCAGCAGCTTAAGGGCCGGACGCCGATCCTACGAGCAGTACTTC
>TRBJ1-1|TRBV6-5|.|.
CASSYSIRAGRTEAFF
TGTGCCAGCAGTTACTCGATTAGAGCAGGGCGCACTGAAGCTTTCTTT
>TRBJ1-4|TRBV4-3|.|.
CASSQGFPAAGAEKLFF
TGCGCCAGCAGCCAAGGATTCCCGGCGGCAGGGGCGGAAAAACTGTTTTTT